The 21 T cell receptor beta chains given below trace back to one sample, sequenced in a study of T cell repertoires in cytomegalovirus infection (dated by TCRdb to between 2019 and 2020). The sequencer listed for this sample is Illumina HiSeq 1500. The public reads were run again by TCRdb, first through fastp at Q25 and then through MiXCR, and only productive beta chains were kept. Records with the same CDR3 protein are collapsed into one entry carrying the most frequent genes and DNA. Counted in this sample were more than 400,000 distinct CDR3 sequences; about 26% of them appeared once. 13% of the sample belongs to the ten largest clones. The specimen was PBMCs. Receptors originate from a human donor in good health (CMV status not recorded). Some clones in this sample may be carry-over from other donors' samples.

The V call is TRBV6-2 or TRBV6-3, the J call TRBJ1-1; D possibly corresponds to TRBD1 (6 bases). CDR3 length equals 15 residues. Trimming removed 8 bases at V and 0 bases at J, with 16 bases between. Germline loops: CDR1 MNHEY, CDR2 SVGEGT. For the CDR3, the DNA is TGTGCCAGCGGAGAGCCGGACAGCTTGAACACTGAAGCTTTCTTT. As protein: CASGEPDSLNTEAFF.

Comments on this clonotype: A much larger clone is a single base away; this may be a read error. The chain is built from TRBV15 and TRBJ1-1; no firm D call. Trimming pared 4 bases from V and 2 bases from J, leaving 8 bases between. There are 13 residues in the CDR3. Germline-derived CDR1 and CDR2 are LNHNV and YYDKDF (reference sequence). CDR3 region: CATSTQQNTEAFF. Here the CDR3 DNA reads TGTGCCACCAGCACCCAACAAAACACTGAAGCTTTCTTT.

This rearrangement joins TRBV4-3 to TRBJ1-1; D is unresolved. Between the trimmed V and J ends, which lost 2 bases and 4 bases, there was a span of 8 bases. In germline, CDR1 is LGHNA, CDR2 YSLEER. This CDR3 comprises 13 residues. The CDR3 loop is CASSQLRGTEAFF. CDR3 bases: TGCGCCAGCAGCCAACTACGAGGCACTGAAGCTTTCTTT.

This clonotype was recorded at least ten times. This CDR3 reads CASSPSPGGLTGNTIYF. The CDR3, as DNA: TGTGCCAGCAGCCCCTCGCCCGGGGGCCTAACTGGAAACACCATATATTTT. V usage is TRBV7-2 and J usage is TRBJ1-3, with D possibly being TRBD1 (6 bases). Trimming shortened V by 5 bases and J by 2 bases, and 19 bases separated the two germline ends. The CDR3 is 17 amino acids. Looked up from germline, CDR1 is SGHTA and CDR2 is FQGNSA.

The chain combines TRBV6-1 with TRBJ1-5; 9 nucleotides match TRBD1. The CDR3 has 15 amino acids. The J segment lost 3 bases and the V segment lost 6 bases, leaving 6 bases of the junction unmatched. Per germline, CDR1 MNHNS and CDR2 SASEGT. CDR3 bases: TGTGCCAGCAGACGACAGGGGGGCATCAATCAGCCCCAGCATTTT. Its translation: CASRRQGGINQPQHF.

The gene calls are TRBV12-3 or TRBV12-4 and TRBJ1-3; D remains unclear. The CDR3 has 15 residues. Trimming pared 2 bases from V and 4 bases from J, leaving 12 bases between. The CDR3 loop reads CASSLSAGLGNTIYF. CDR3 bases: TGTGCCAGCAGTTTATCGGCCGGGTTAGGAAACACCATATATTTT.

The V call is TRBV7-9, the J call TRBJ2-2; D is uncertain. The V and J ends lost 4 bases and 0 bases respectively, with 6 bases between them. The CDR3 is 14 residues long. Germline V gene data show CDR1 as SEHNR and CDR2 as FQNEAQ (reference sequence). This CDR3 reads CASSSETNTGELFF. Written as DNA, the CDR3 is TGTGCCAGCAGCTCGGAAACGAACACCGGGGAGCTGTTTTTT.

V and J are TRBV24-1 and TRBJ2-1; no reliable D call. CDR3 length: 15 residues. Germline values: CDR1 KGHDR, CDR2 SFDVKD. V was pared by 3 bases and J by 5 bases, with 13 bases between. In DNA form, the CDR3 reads TGTGCCACCAGTGATCCCGGTGGCCCTAACAATGAGCAGTTCTTC. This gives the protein CATSDPGGPNNEQFF.

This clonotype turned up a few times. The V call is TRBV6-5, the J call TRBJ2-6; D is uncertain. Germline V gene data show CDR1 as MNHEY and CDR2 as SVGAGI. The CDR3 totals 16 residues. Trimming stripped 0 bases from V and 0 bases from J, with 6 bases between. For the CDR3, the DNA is TGTGCCAGCAGTTACTCTATCCCCTCTGGGGCCAACGTCCTGACTTTC. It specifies CASSYSIPSGANVLTF.

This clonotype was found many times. The DNA of the CDR3 is TGTGCCAGCAGCTTAGCGGACAGGGAGACCCAGTACTTC. Protein: CASSLADRETQYF. The chain employs TRBV7-2 and TRBJ2-5; 7 positions agree with TRBD1. CDR1 and CDR2 from the germline V gene are SGHTA and FQGNSA. J lost 5 bases, V lost 0 bases, and 0 bases had no gene match. This CDR3 has 13 amino acids.

CDR3 nucleotide sequence: TGTGCCAGCAGGACCGGGACGCTCCAAGCCGGGGAGCTGTTTTTT. It yields the protein CASRTGTLQAGELFF. The chain recombines TRBV7-2 with TRBJ2-2; the D gene could be TRBD1 or TRBD2 (5 bases each). Germline assignment: CDR1 SGHTA and CDR2 FQGNSA. The CDR3 covers 15 residues. V lost 6 bases and J lost 6, with 17 bases in between.

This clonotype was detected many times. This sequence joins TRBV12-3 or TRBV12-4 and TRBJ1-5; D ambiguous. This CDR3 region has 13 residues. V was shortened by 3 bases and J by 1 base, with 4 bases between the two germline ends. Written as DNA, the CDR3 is TGTGCCAGCAGTTTTAACAGCAATCAGCCCCAGCATTTT. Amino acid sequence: CASSFNSNQPQHF.

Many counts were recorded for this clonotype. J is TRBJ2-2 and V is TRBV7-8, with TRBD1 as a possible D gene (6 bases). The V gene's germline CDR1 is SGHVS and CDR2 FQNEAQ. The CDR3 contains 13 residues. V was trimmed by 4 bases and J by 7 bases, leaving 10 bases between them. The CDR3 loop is CASSSQGIGELFF. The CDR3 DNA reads TGTGCCAGCAGCTCACAGGGCATCGGGGAGCTGTTTTTT.

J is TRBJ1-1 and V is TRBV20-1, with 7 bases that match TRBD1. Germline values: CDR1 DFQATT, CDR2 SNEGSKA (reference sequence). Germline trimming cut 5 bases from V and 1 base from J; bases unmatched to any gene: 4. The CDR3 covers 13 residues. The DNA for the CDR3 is TGCAGTGCTCAGGGGGAGCCGAACACTGAAGCTTTCTTT. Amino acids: CSAQGEPNTEAFF.

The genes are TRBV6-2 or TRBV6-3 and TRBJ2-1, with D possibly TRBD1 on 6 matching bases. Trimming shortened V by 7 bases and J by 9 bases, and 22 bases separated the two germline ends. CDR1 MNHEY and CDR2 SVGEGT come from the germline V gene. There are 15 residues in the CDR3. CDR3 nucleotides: TGTGCCAGCACCCCCGCCCGGGACATTGACGGTGAGCAGTTCTTC. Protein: CASTPARDIDGEQFF.

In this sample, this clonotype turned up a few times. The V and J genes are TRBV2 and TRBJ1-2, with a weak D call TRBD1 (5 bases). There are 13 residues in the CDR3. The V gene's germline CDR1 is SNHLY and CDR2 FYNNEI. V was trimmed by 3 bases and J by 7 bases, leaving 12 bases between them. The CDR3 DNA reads TGTGCCAGCAGTGATTTGGGGGAGCTTGGCTACACCTTC. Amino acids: CASSDLGELGYTF.

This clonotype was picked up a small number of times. The CDR3 coding sequence is TGTGCCACCAGTGATTTTGGACTAGCGGGCCTCTACACCGGGGAGCTGTTTTTT. Protein product: CATSDFGLAGLYTGELFF. The chain is built from TRBV24-1 and TRBJ2-2, with 11 nucleotides matching TRBD2. V lost 1 base and J lost 3; bases outside the gene matches: 6. Per the germline V gene, CDR1 is KGHDR and CDR2 is SFDVKD. CDR3 size: 18 residues.

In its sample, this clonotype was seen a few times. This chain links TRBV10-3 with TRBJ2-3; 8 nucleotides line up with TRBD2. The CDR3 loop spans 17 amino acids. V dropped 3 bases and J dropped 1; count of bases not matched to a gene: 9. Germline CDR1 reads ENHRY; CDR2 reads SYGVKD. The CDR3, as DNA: TGTGCCATCAGTGAAGGGCGAGCGGGAGTGGGCACAGATACGCAGTATTTT. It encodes CAISEGRAGVGTDTQYF.

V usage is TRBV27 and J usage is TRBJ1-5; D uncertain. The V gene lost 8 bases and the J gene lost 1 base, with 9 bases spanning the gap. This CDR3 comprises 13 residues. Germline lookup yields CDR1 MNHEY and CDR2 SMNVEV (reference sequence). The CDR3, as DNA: TGTGCCAGCGGAGAGATGAGCAATCAGCCCCAGCATTTT. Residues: CASGEMSNQPQHF.

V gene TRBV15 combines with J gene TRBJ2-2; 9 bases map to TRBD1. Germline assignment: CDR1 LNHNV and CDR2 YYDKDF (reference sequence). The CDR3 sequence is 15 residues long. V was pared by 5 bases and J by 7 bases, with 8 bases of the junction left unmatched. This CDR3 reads CATSPRTGAGGELFF. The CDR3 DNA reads TGTGCCACCAGCCCACGGACAGGGGCTGGCGGGGAGCTGTTTTTT.

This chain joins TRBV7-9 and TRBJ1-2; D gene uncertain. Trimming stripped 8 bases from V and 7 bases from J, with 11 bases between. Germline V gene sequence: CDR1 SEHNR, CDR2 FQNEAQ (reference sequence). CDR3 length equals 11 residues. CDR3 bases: TGTGCCAGCGGAGTCTCGGGTGGCTACACCTTC. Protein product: CASGVSGGYTF. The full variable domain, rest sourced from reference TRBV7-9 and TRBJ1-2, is DTGVSQNPRHKITKRGQNVTFRCDPISEHNRLYWYRQTLGQGPEFLTYFQNEAQLEKSRLLSDRFSAERPKGSFSTLEIQRTEQGDSAMYLCASGVSGGYTFGSGTRLTVV.